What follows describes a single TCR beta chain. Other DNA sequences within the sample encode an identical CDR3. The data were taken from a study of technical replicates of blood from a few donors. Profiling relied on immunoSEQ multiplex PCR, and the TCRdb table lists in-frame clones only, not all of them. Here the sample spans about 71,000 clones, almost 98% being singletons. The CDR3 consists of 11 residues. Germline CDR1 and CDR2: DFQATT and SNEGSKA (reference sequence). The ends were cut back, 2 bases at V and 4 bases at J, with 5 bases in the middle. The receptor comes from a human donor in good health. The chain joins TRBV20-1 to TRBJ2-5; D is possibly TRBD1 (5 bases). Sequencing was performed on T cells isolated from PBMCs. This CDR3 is CSARQGETQYF. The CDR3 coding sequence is TGCAGTGCTAGACAGGGAGAGACCCAGTACTTC.